This is a list of T cell receptor beta chains from one sample in a study of CD4 T cells in relation to SARS-CoV-2 and coronaviruses. Their antigens are not known. The data were produced by immunoSEQ multiplex PCR, yet TCRdb's version contains in-frame clones alone and is incomplete. The sample records around 25,000 clones, roughly 66% being singletons. Sequencing was carried out using CD4+ T cells from PBMCs, cultured in vitro. Source of these receptors: a human donor in good health. Both conserved end residues are part of each CDR3. Each record gives: CDR3 protein, CDR3 DNA, CDR3 length, V gene, D gene, J gene, clone size. A D gene is named only where the DNA matches it firmly. Rows may omit the clone size; those that give it use once, few, many or a size class.

cdr3_aa: CASSLATRETQYF
cdr3_nt: TGTGCCAGCAGCTTGGCTACCCGGGAGACCCAGTACTTC
cdr3_length: 13
v_call: TRBV7-2
d_call: NA
j_call: TRBJ2-5
clone_size: NA

cdr3_aa: CASSPQGAGGTYEQFF
cdr3_nt: TGTGCCAGCTCCCCCCAGGGAGCGGGAGGGACATATGAGCAGTTCTTC
cdr3_length: 16
v_call: TRBV18
d_call: TRBD2
j_call: TRBJ2-1
clone_size: few

cdr3_aa: CASSFRGDYLYEQYF
cdr3_nt: TGTGCCAGCAGCTTCCGGGGGGACTATCTTTACGAGCAGTACTTC
cdr3_length: 15
v_call: TRBV11-2
d_call: TRBD2
j_call: TRBJ2-7
clone_size: few

cdr3_aa: CASSEPGTGAQLGGYTF
cdr3_nt: TGTGCCAGCAGTGAACCCGGGACAGGGGCCCAGCTGGGGGGCTACACCTTC
cdr3_length: 17
v_call: TRBV25-1
d_call: TRBD1
j_call: TRBJ1-2
clone_size: NA

cdr3_aa: CASSPAGEGYTF
cdr3_nt: TGTGCCAGCTCACCAGCAGGGGAGGGGTACACCTTC
cdr3_length: 12
v_call: TRBV18
d_call: NA
j_call: TRBJ1-2
clone_size: NA

cdr3_aa: CATSDRPGLAGSDEQFF
cdr3_nt: TGTGCCACCAGTGACCGACCCGGACTAGCGGGAAGTGATGAGCAGTTCTTC
cdr3_length: 17
v_call: TRBV24-1
d_call: TRBD2
j_call: TRBJ2-1
clone_size: NA

cdr3_aa: CASSLEGRGVTDTQYF
cdr3_nt: TGCGCCAGCAGCTTGGAAGGCAGGGGTGTAACAGATACGCAGTATTTT
cdr3_length: 16
v_call: TRBV5-1
d_call: NA
j_call: TRBJ2-3
clone_size: NA

cdr3_aa: CASSWAAGVAEQYF
cdr3_nt: TGTGCCAGCAGTTGGGCCGCGGGGGTTGCCGAGCAGTACTTC
cdr3_length: 14
v_call: TRBV6-5
d_call: TRBD2
j_call: TRBJ2-7
clone_size: NA

cdr3_aa: CASSQDPRPENTEAFF
cdr3_nt: TGCGCCAGCAGCCAAGACCCCCGACCGGAGAACACTGAAGCTTTCTTT
cdr3_length: 16
v_call: TRBV4-3
d_call: NA
j_call: TRBJ1-1
clone_size: NA

cdr3_aa: CASSSVLGTQYF
cdr3_nt: TGTGCCAGCAGCTCCGTCCTTGGTACGCAGTATTTT
cdr3_length: 12
v_call: TRBV7-2
d_call: NA
j_call: TRBJ2-3
clone_size: NA

cdr3_aa: CASSYSPENTGELFF
cdr3_nt: TGTGCCAGCAGTTACTCGCCAGAGAACACCGGGGAGCTGTTTTTT
cdr3_length: 15
v_call: TRBV6-6
d_call: NA
j_call: TRBJ2-2
clone_size: few

cdr3_aa: CASSFGTGGPYEQYF
cdr3_nt: TGTGCCAGCAGCTTCGGGACAGGGGGACCTTACGAGCAGTACTTC
cdr3_length: 15
v_call: TRBV7-6
d_call: TRBD1
j_call: TRBJ2-7
clone_size: NA

cdr3_aa: CASSPRDNEQFF
cdr3_nt: TGCGCCAGCAGCCCCAGGGACAATGAGCAGTTCTTC
cdr3_length: 12
v_call: TRBV5-1
d_call: NA
j_call: TRBJ2-1
clone_size: NA

cdr3_aa: CASARLSRETQYF
cdr3_nt: TGTGCCAGTGCTCGACTGTCTCGGGAGACCCAGTACTTC
cdr3_length: 13
v_call: TRBV19
d_call: NA
j_call: TRBJ2-5
clone_size: few

cdr3_aa: CARLLCLEEQYF
cdr3_nt: TGTGCCAGGCTTTTGTGTCTGGAGGAGCAGTACTTC
cdr3_length: 12
v_call: TRBV6-4
d_call: NA
j_call: TRBJ2-7
clone_size: NA

cdr3_aa: CASSYSRDRGSYEQYF
cdr3_nt: TGTGCCAGCAGTTACTCGCGGGACAGGGGATCCTACGAGCAGTACTTC
cdr3_length: 16
v_call: TRBV6-2/TRBV6-3
d_call: TRBD1
j_call: TRBJ2-7
clone_size: NA

cdr3_aa: CASRNGVYEQFF
cdr3_nt: TGTGCCAGCAGAAATGGCGTCTATGAGCAGTTCTTC
cdr3_length: 12
v_call: TRBV7-8
d_call: NA
j_call: TRBJ2-1
clone_size: NA

cdr3_aa: CASSLDSESGNTIYF
cdr3_nt: TGTGCCAGCAGCTTAGATTCAGAATCTGGAAACACCATATATTTT
cdr3_length: 15
v_call: TRBV11-3
d_call: NA
j_call: TRBJ1-3
clone_size: NA

cdr3_aa: CASSSGGRKDTEAFF
cdr3_nt: TGTGCCAGCAGTTCAGGGGGGCGGAAGGATACTGAAGCTTTCTTT
cdr3_length: 15
v_call: TRBV3-1/TRBV3-2
d_call: TRBD1
j_call: TRBJ1-1
clone_size: NA

cdr3_aa: CASSWDGYNSPLHF
cdr3_nt: TGTGCCAGCAGTTGGGACGGCTATAATTCACCCCTCCACTTT
cdr3_length: 14
v_call: TRBV7-3
d_call: NA
j_call: TRBJ1-6
clone_size: few

cdr3_aa: CASSYSRDNNQPQHF
cdr3_nt: TGTGCCAGCAGTTACTCTCGGGACAACAATCAGCCCCAGCATTTT
cdr3_length: 15
v_call: TRBV6-5
d_call: NA
j_call: TRBJ1-5
clone_size: few

cdr3_aa: CASSSTGTSGLYEQYF
cdr3_nt: TGTGCCAGCAGCAGCACCGGGACTAGCGGGCTCTACGAGCAGTACTTC
cdr3_length: 16
v_call: TRBV7-9
d_call: TRBD2
j_call: TRBJ2-7
clone_size: NA

cdr3_aa: CASRPERATETQYF
cdr3_nt: TGTGCCAGCAGACCGGAGAGGGCGACAGAGACCCAGTACTTC
cdr3_length: 14
v_call: TRBV7-2
d_call: NA
j_call: TRBJ2-5
clone_size: NA

cdr3_aa: CAISESVQATSYNEQFF
cdr3_nt: TGTGCCATCAGTGAGTCGGTGCAGGCTACTTCCTACAATGAGCAGTTCTTC
cdr3_length: 17
v_call: TRBV10-3
d_call: NA
j_call: TRBJ2-1
clone_size: NA

cdr3_aa: CASSLTRTDYGYTF
cdr3_nt: TGTGCCAGCAGCTTAACAAGGACAGATTATGGCTACACCTTC
cdr3_length: 14
v_call: TRBV7-3
d_call: NA
j_call: TRBJ1-2
clone_size: NA

cdr3_aa: CAWSKGSSTDTQYF
cdr3_nt: TGTGCCTGGAGTAAGGGATCTAGCACAGATACGCAGTATTTT
cdr3_length: 14
v_call: TRBV30
d_call: NA
j_call: TRBJ2-3
clone_size: NA

cdr3_aa: CASSHQTGASTEAFF
cdr3_nt: TGCGCCAGCAGCCACCAGACAGGGGCCAGCACTGAAGCTTTCTTT
cdr3_length: 15
v_call: TRBV4-1
d_call: TRBD1
j_call: TRBJ1-1
clone_size: NA

cdr3_aa: CASSTHSGRSSYNEQFF
cdr3_nt: TGTGCCAGTAGTACCCATAGCGGGAGGTCCTCCTACAATGAGCAGTTCTTC
cdr3_length: 17
v_call: TRBV19
d_call: TRBD2
j_call: TRBJ2-1
clone_size: NA

cdr3_aa: CASSFRGSSMTDTQYF
cdr3_nt: TGTGCCAGCAGTTTTAGGGGGTCAAGTATGACAGATACGCAGTATTTT
cdr3_length: 16
v_call: TRBV11-2
d_call: NA
j_call: TRBJ2-3
clone_size: NA